The 8 T cell receptor beta chains given below trace back to one sample, sequenced in a study of Ad26.COV2.S vaccination and SARS-CoV-2 variants. This table comes from immunoSEQ multiplex PCR, and its TCRdb copy is limited to in-frame clones, with some not included. The repertoire has about 410,000 clones, about 90% of them found once; the top ten carry more than 1.5%. Treatment specified: around 19 received Ad26.COV2.S at low or high dose, single or two shots; several received placebo; per-sample allocation not given. Day 63 after the first injection of vaccine or placebo was the sampling time. Sample: peripheral blood, taken in a trial of Ad26.COV2.S vaccine versus placebo. The receptor set was obtained from a person between 18 and 60 years old who received the Ad26.COV2.S COVID-19 vaccine or a placebo.

V is TRBV9 and J is TRBJ1-2; a possible D gene is TRBD1 (5 bases). Germline CDR1 is SGDLS and CDR2 is YYNGEE. The CDR3 totals 14 residues. The V end was cut by 0 bases, the J end by 4 bases, with 10 bases between. The CDR3 is CASSVGQTLYGYTF. The CDR3 DNA sequence: TGTGCCAGCAGCGTAGGACAGACACTCTATGGCTACACCTTC.

CDR3: CASSLLEGGYTTEQYF. CDR3 sequence (DNA): TGTGCCAGCAGCCTACTGGAGGGAGGATACACTACCGAGCAGTACTTC. The rearrangement links TRBV7-9 to TRBJ2-7, with D tentatively TRBD2 (6 bases). The ends were cut back, 5 bases at V and 6 bases at J, with 23 bases in the middle. Germline values: CDR1 SEHNR, CDR2 FQNEAQ (reference sequence). This CDR3 is 16 amino acids long.

The chain uses TRBV5-1 and TRBJ2-5; D may be TRBD2 (6 bases). CDR1 and CDR2 (germline): SGHRS, YFSETQ. This CDR3 is built from 14 residues. V was shortened by 1 base and J by 5 bases, with 12 bases between the two germline ends. CDR3 amino acids: CASSLFTGVETQYF. The CDR3, as DNA: TGCGCCAGCAGCTTGTTCACGGGAGTGGAGACCCAGTACTTC.

The chain is built from TRBV18 and TRBJ2-3; maybe TRBD1 (5 bases). The CDR3 loop spans 16 amino acids. The germline V gene encodes CDR1 KGHSH and CDR2 LQKENI. The V gene lost 5 bases and the J gene lost 0 bases, with 15 bases spanning the gap. The CDR3 is CASSITQVQSTDTQYF. CDR3 DNA sequence: TGTGCCAGCTCAATCACACAGGTTCAGAGCACAGATACGCAGTATTTT.

The V gene is TRBV3-1 (or the pseudogene TRBV3-2), the J gene TRBJ2-1, with 12 bases identical to TRBD2. The CDR3 has 19 amino acids. V dropped 4 bases and J dropped 6; count of bases not matched to a gene: 16. Germline CDR1 is LGHDT and CDR2 is YNNKEL (reference sequence). The CDR3 sequence: CASSPNGYPSGGALNEQFF. The CDR3 DNA sequence: TGTGCCAGCAGCCCAAATGGGTACCCTAGCGGGGGGGCCCTCAATGAGCAGTTCTTC.

The V and J genes are TRBV15 and TRBJ2-7; 8 nucleotides align to TRBD2. This CDR3 comprises 16 residues. Trimming took 0 bases from V and 2 from J; bases not matched to a gene: 6. CDR1 is LNHNV, CDR2 YYDKDF, per germline (reference sequence). CDR3 region: CATSRDWLAGTYEQYF. In DNA form, the CDR3 reads TGTGCCACCAGCAGAGATTGGTTAGCGGGGACCTACGAGCAGTACTTC.

This clone showed up just once. The chain joins TRBV27 to TRBJ1-6; no reliable D call. The CDR3 runs to 13 residues. Between the trimmed V and J ends, which lost 2 bases and 8 bases, there was a span of 7 bases. Germline CDR1 is MNHEY and CDR2 is SMNVEV (reference sequence). CDR3 region: CASSLNRHSPLHF. The CDR3, as DNA: TGTGCCAGCAGTTTAAATCGTCATTCACCCCTCCACTTT.

The table lists this clone with a count of one. V is TRBV19 and J is TRBJ2-2; D perhaps matches TRBD2 (5 bases). The CDR3 is 14 residues long. From germline, CDR1 is LNHDA and CDR2 SQIVND (reference sequence). The germline V and J ends were trimmed by 3 bases and 4 bases, with 9 bases remaining between them. The CDR3 spells CASSISGITGELFF. In DNA form, the CDR3 reads TGTGCCAGTAGTATCTCCGGGATCACCGGGGAGCTGTTTTTT.